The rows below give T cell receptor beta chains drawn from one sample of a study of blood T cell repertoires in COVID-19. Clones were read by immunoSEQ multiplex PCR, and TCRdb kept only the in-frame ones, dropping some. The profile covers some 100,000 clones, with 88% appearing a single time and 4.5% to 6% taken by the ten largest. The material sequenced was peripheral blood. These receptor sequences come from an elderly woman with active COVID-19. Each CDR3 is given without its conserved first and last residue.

CDR3 protein: AIAPGQGSNEQF
V gene: TRBV10-3
J gene: TRBJ2-1

CDR3 protein: ASSSRGGETQY
V gene: TRBV4-1
J gene: TRBJ2-5

CDR3 protein: ASSLGGAGLQETQY
V gene: TRBV7-2
J gene: TRBJ2-5

CDR3 protein: ASSLDWGGEAF
V gene: TRBV5-1
J gene: TRBJ1-1

CDR3 protein: ASSPTGGSNQPQH
V gene: TRBV18
J gene: TRBJ1-5

CDR3 protein: ASRLLAGGGEQY
V gene: TRBV2
J gene: TRBJ2-7

CDR3 protein: ASSREGIYGYT
V gene: TRBV23-1
J gene: TRBJ1-2

CDR3 protein: ASSSRFTYEQY
V gene: TRBV27
J gene: TRBJ2-7

CDR3 protein: ASNPGTGVAYEQY
V gene: TRBV7-2
J gene: TRBJ2-7

CDR3 protein: ASSLSKIWTGGSYEQH
V gene: TRBV28
J gene: TRBJ2-7

CDR3 protein: ASSSRDRASDTQY
V gene: TRBV9
J gene: TRBJ2-3

CDR3 protein: ASSLGGAHYYGYT
V gene: TRBV7-2
J gene: TRBJ1-2

CDR3 protein: ASSQGLAETVPDTQY
V gene: TRBV4-2
J gene: TRBJ2-3

CDR3 protein: ASSYSLTHPGGELF
V gene: TRBV6-2/TRBV6-3
J gene: TRBJ2-2

CDR3 protein: ASKRGRAGETQY
V gene: TRBV2
J gene: TRBJ2-5

CDR3 protein: SASKTGVNTEAF
V gene: TRBV20-1
J gene: TRBJ1-1

CDR3 protein: ASSQVARLSYNEQF
V gene: TRBV23-1
J gene: TRBJ2-1

CDR3 protein: ASSPLLADTQY
V gene: TRBV12-3/TRBV12-4
J gene: TRBJ2-3

CDR3 protein: ASSQGIGVLAGGPQF
V gene: TRBV4-3
J gene: TRBJ2-1

CDR3 protein: ATSGQAEVGYNEQF
V gene: TRBV25-1
J gene: TRBJ2-1

CDR3 protein: ASSGAGGPGELF
V gene: TRBV25-1
J gene: TRBJ2-2

CDR3 protein: ASSYRYGINQPQH
V gene: TRBV6-5
J gene: TRBJ1-5

CDR3 protein: ASSSLANQNTEAF
V gene: TRBV7-8
J gene: TRBJ1-1

CDR3 protein: ASSQAGTSGSLDIQY
V gene: TRBV3-1/TRBV3-2
J gene: TRBJ2-4

CDR3 protein: ASSTRQGGNSPLH
V gene: TRBV28
J gene: TRBJ1-6

CDR3 protein: ASGLRSGGTGELF
V gene: TRBV19
J gene: TRBJ2-2

CDR3 protein: ASSTQAGSSYEQY
V gene: TRBV9
J gene: TRBJ2-7

CDR3 protein: ARSLPGAYEQY
V gene: TRBV5-3
J gene: TRBJ2-7

CDR3 protein: ASSRIGTGEVQPQH
V gene: TRBV2
J gene: TRBJ1-5

CDR3 protein: ASSQDRGTEAF
V gene: TRBV5-4
J gene: TRBJ1-1

CDR3 protein: ASRMDSHYGYT
V gene: TRBV27
J gene: TRBJ1-2

CDR3 protein: ASSRTGAGGGYT
V gene: TRBV6-5
J gene: TRBJ1-2

CDR3 protein: ASSALGTGGRSKYGYT
V gene: TRBV19
J gene: TRBJ1-2

CDR3 protein: ASSSEAGAQKDTQY
V gene: TRBV9
J gene: TRBJ2-3

CDR3 protein: ASRGTGGGYT
V gene: TRBV6-5
J gene: TRBJ1-2

CDR3 protein: ARGQGTYNEQF
V gene: TRBV2
J gene: TRBJ2-1

CDR3 protein: ASSPYRENYNEQF
V gene: TRBV18
J gene: TRBJ2-1

CDR3 protein: ASSLDYASSYNEQF
V gene: TRBV6-5
J gene: TRBJ2-1

CDR3 protein: ASRKQGINYGYT
V gene: TRBV27
J gene: TRBJ1-2

CDR3 protein: ASSVGGQSYYGYT
V gene: TRBV5-4
J gene: TRBJ1-2

CDR3 protein: ASSRYSVYEQY
V gene: TRBV4-2
J gene: TRBJ2-7

CDR3 protein: ASSLDIRSSGANVLT
V gene: TRBV11-2
J gene: TRBJ2-6

CDR3 protein: ASSSAGQGAWETQY
V gene: TRBV28
J gene: TRBJ2-5

CDR3 protein: ASSLGSGSGGETQY
V gene: TRBV7-9
J gene: TRBJ2-5

CDR3 protein: ASSQFDRVNGYT
V gene: TRBV4-3
J gene: TRBJ1-2

CDR3 protein: ASSLRTSGEGETQY
V gene: TRBV5-1
J gene: TRBJ2-5

CDR3 protein: ASSSPGTSGASSYNEQF
V gene: TRBV5-1
J gene: TRBJ2-1

CDR3 protein: ASSQDTGAGELF
V gene: TRBV3-1/TRBV3-2
J gene: TRBJ2-2

CDR3 protein: ASSASETQY
V gene: TRBV19
J gene: TRBJ2-5

CDR3 protein: ASSPGHNSNQPQH
V gene: TRBV28
J gene: TRBJ1-5

CDR3 protein: ASSFRGAAGAVDTQY
V gene: TRBV28
J gene: TRBJ2-3

CDR3 protein: SASKEDRGYTEAF
V gene: TRBV20-1
J gene: TRBJ1-1

CDR3 protein: AWSVPIRGTEAF
V gene: TRBV30
J gene: TRBJ1-1

CDR3 protein: ASSGIAGILQGQF
V gene: TRBV19
J gene: TRBJ2-1

CDR3 protein: AISESTGESYNEQF
V gene: TRBV10-3
J gene: TRBJ2-1